One and the same sample provided the 27 T cell receptor beta chains below, sequenced in a study of vaccination effects on CD4 cells after COVID-19. Antigen-specific CD4+ T cells were first expanded with viral peptide pools by the ViraFEST assay and only then sequenced. Following a 10-day culture, CD4+ T cells were purified. None of the vaccinated had previously contracted SARS-CoV-2, and their nucleocapsid antibodies tested negative. No antigen has been identified for these receptors. Data came from immunoSEQ multiplex PCR; TCRdb stores just in-frame clones and leaves some out. The data hold 40,000 to 50,000 clones, with more than 60% observed a single time. Specimen: CD4+ T cells from PBMCs cultured with HCoV-OC43 spike peptides, collected before COVID-19 vaccination. As for subset: HCoV-OC43 spike overlapping peptide pool stimulation. The receptors stem from a human donor who received a COVID-19 vaccine.

CDR3 sequence: CASSYSSGKETQYF. The CDR3 DNA follows: TGTGCCAGCAGTTACTCGTCCGGGAAAGAGACCCAGTACTTC. The chain combines TRBV6-6 with TRBJ2-5, with D perhaps matching TRBD2 (5 bases). The CDR3 length is 14 residues. Per germline, CDR1 MNHNY and CDR2 SVGAGI (reference sequence). V gave up 0 bases and J gave up 3 bases, with 8 bases separating them.

The CDR3 DNA sequence: TGTGCCAGCAGCTTAGTTGGCGGGTTCACTGAAGCTTTCTTT. Translating gives CASSLVGGFTEAFF. This chain uses TRBV11-2 with TRBJ1-1; D not certain. The V end lost 1 base, the J end lost 4 bases, and 10 bases lay between the germline ends. The CDR3 covers 14 residues. CDR1 SGHAT and CDR2 FQNNGV come from the germline V gene.

The table lists this clone with a count of one. The V and J genes are TRBV11-3 and TRBJ2-5; 7 nucleotides line up with TRBD2. V shed 5 bases and J 5 bases; nucleotides not matched to a gene: 11. Germline lookup yields CDR1 SGHNT and CDR2 YENEEA. The CDR3 totals 15 residues. The chain's CDR3 is CASSPGWGGEETQYF. The DNA for the CDR3 is TGTGCCAGCAGCCCTGGGTGGGGGGGTGAGGAGACCCAGTACTTC.

This sequence joins TRBV2 and TRBJ2-7; 8 bases line up with TRBD1. The ends lost 7 bases at V and 3 bases at J; junction bases unmatched: 8. CDR1 SNHLY and CDR2 FYNNEI come from the germline V gene. CDR3 size: 14 residues. DNA for the CDR3: TGTGCCAGCACCGAGGACAGGGCTCTCTACGAGCAGTACTTC. Translating it yields CASTEDRALYEQYF.

The V gene is TRBV20-1, the J gene TRBJ2-1; 7 positions match TRBD1. The germline V gene encodes CDR1 DFQATT and CDR2 SNEGSKA (reference sequence). This CDR3 comprises 16 residues. J was trimmed by 6 bases and V by 3 bases; bases with no gene match: 14. CDR3 protein: CSASPIGQEQINEQFF. The CDR3 region has the DNA TGCAGTGCTAGTCCCATCGGACAGGAGCAAATCAATGAGCAGTTCTTC.

The chain has TRBV3-1 (or the pseudogene TRBV3-2) and TRBJ2-3; D gene uncertain. The V gene lost 0 bases and the J gene lost 10 bases, with 11 bases spanning the gap. Germline V gene lookup returns CDR1 LGHDT and CDR2 YNNKEL (reference sequence). CDR3 length: 13 residues. The CDR3 region is CASSQDRTNPQYF. CDR3 DNA: TGTGCCAGCAGCCAAGATCGGACCAACCCGCAGTATTTT.

V usage is TRBV5-6 and J usage is TRBJ1-5; D is unclear. V lost 2 bases, J lost 7 bases, and 7 bases lay in between. The CDR3 runs to 12 residues. The germline gives CDR1 SGHDT, CDR2 YYEEEE. CDR3 DNA sequence: TGTGCCAGCAGCTTACAGAGACAGCCCCAGCATTTT. Amino acid sequence: CASSLQRQPQHF.

The V call is TRBV6-5, the J call TRBJ1-1; 8 bases are shared with TRBD1. The CDR3 consists of 14 residues. The V gene end was trimmed by 4 bases and the J gene end by 6 bases; junction bases not matched to a gene: 7. Looked up from germline, CDR1 is MNHEY and CDR2 is SVGAGI. The DNA for the CDR3 is TGTGCCAGCAGTTTTTTAGGACAGGGAGCTGAAGCTTTCTTT. It is translated as CASSFLGQGAEAFF.

V usage is TRBV4-1 and J usage is TRBJ2-3; 14 bases match TRBD2. Losses at the gene ends were 3 bases for V and 0 bases for J; bases not matched to a gene: 5. The germline V gene has CDR1 MGHRA and CDR2 YSYEKL. This CDR3 region has 18 residues. This chain's CDR3 is CASSQGTSGSGSTDTQYF. The CDR3 DNA reads TGCGCCAGCAGCCAGGGGACTAGCGGGAGTGGTAGCACAGATACGCAGTATTTT.

The chain couples TRBV28 to TRBJ2-3, with 9 nucleotides matching TRBD2. Germline-derived CDR1 and CDR2 are MDHEN and SYDVKM. V gave up 7 bases and J gave up 0 bases; unmatched junction bases: 5. The CDR3 covers 15 residues. The CDR3 DNA is TGTGCCAGCACTCCCGCGGGGGGGAGCACAGATACGCAGTATTTT. Protein: CASTPAGGSTDTQYF.

The chain employs TRBV6-5 and TRBJ1-1; D unclear. The length of the CDR3 is 13 residues. The V end lost 6 bases, the J end lost 7 bases, and 15 bases lay between the germline ends. The V gene's germline CDR1 is MNHEY and CDR2 SVGAGI. The CDR3 reads CASSQRKEFEAFF. The DNA for the CDR3 is TGTGCCAGCAGCCAACGCAAGGAGTTTGAAGCTTTCTTT.

The rearrangement uses TRBV29-1 and TRBJ1-2; D call uncertain. CDR3 size: 12 residues. Germline CDR1 is SQVTM and CDR2 is ANQGSEA. Trimming took off 6 bases at V and 4 bases at J, with 12 bases between the two ends. CDR3 nucleotide sequence: TGCAGCGTCACGACTGGGATCTATGGCTACACCTTC. It is translated as CSVTTGIYGYTF.

The chain uses TRBV2 and TRBJ1-5, with no clear D. CDR3 length equals 13 residues. Germline CDR1 is SNHLY and CDR2 is FYNNEI. V lost 6 bases to trimming and J lost 6 bases, with 12 bases between them. The DNA for the CDR3 is TGTGCCAGCAGGCTAAGGGTGGGTCAGCCCCAGCATTTT. This codes for CASRLRVGQPQHF.

The chain employs TRBV29-1 and TRBJ1-5; the D gene is possibly TRBD1 (5 bases). Trimming left V 4 bases short and J 2 bases short, with 9 bases between. The CDR3 spans 13 residues. Germline assignment: CDR1 SQVTM and CDR2 ANQGSEA. In DNA form, the CDR3 reads TGCAGCGTTGGCCAGGGAGGCAATCAGCCCCAGCATTTT. Translation gives CSVGQGGNQPQHF.

The chain's CDR3 is CASSASGTPGGNTIYF. CDR3 nucleotide sequence: TGTGCCAGCAGTGCTTCCGGGACACCGGGGGGAAACACCATATATTTT. V and J are TRBV6-1 and TRBJ1-3, with TRBD1 as a possible D gene (6 bases). The ends were cut back, 4 bases at V and 4 bases at J, with 17 bases in the middle. The CDR3 loop spans 16 amino acids. Germline CDR1 and CDR2: MNHNS and SASEGT.

The gene calls are TRBV10-3 and TRBJ2-6, with D perhaps matching TRBD1 (5 bases). The CDR3 sequence is 15 residues long. Germline V gives CDR1 ENHRY, CDR2 SYGVKD. V shed 11 bases and J shed 2 bases, with 16 bases lying between them. The chain's CDR3 is CALGLSGPGANVLTF. Here the CDR3 DNA reads TGTGCCCTGGGGCTTTCGGGTCCTGGGGCCAACGTCCTGACTTTC.

The V call is TRBV5-8, the J call TRBJ2-2; D may be TRBD1 (6 bases). V lost 4 bases and J lost 3, with 16 bases in between. The length of the CDR3 is 16 residues. CDR1 SGHTS and CDR2 YDEGEE come from the germline V gene. The CDR3 region is CASSPGTPRHTGELFF. The CDR3 DNA reads as TGTGCCAGCAGCCCTGGGACACCCCGACACACCGGGGAGCTGTTTTTT.

CDR3 nucleotides: TGTGCCAGCAGCTTAGGGACGAGGGACTTCGATGAGCAGTTCTTC. This encodes CASSLGTRDFDEQFF. The chain combines TRBV7-9 with TRBJ2-1; possible D gene TRBD2, 6 bases. The CDR3 is 15 amino acids. Germline CDR1 reads SEHNR; CDR2 reads FQNEAQ (reference sequence). Trimming removed 1 base from V and 8 bases from J, with 15 bases in between.

The chain links TRBV30 to TRBJ1-5; maybe TRBD1 (6 bases). The germline V and J ends were trimmed by 2 bases and 2 bases, with 7 bases remaining between them. Germline V gene sequence: CDR1 GTSNPN, CDR2 SVGIG (reference sequence). The CDR3 has 13 amino acids. In DNA form, the CDR3 reads TGTGCCTGGAGTCGACAGGGCAATCAGCCCCAGCATTTT. Translating it yields CAWSRQGNQPQHF.

This sequence joins TRBV7-5 and TRBJ2-6; the table's D call, TRBD2, has no DNA check behind it. TRBV7-5 is designated a pseudogene. This CDR3 has 16 residues. The CDR3: CARSPPRSGGANVLTF. The CDR3 coding sequence is TGTGCCAGAAGCCCCCCCAGAAGCGGTGGGGCCAACGTCCTGACTTTC.

The V call is TRBV10-3, the J call TRBJ2-2, with 7 bases lining up with TRBD2. J was trimmed by 3 bases and V by 4 bases; bases with no gene match: 5. The CDR3 runs 15 residues. The V gene's germline CDR1 is ENHRY and CDR2 SYGVKD. As DNA, the CDR3 is TGTGCCATCAGTGGACTAGCCCGGGACACCGGGGAGCTGTTTTTT. It yields the protein CAISGLARDTGELFF.

This chain links TRBV5-5 with TRBJ1-4; D ambiguous. CDR3 length equals 14 residues. Per the germline V gene, CDR1 is SGHKS and CDR2 is YYEKEE (reference sequence). Trimming took 4 bases from V and 8 from J, leaving 15 bases between them. This CDR3 is CASSREEGREKLFF. For the CDR3, the DNA is TGTGCCAGCAGCCGGGAAGAGGGTCGAGAAAAACTGTTTTTT.

The chain joins TRBV30 to TRBJ2-1; a weak D match, TRBD2 (5 bases). This CDR3 spans 14 amino acids. The V gene lost 2 bases and the J gene lost 0 bases, with 8 bases spanning the gap. CDR1 and CDR2 (germline): GTSNPN, SVGIG (reference sequence). CDR3 loop: CAWSRGSSYNEQFF. The CDR3 coding sequence is TGTGCCTGGAGTCGGGGAAGCTCCTACAATGAGCAGTTCTTC.

This clone was detected only a few times. The DNA is left out, because the CDR3 cannot be placed on it with certainty; the CDR3 is given as TCRdb lists it. This rearrangement joins TRBV5-1 to TRBJ2-7; the DNA was not used to check the table's D call, TRBD1. Termini included, the CDR3 measures 13 amino acids. Germline V CDR1 and CDR2: SGHRS, YFSETQ. CDR3 loop: CASSFGQGAGEYF.

The chain uses TRBV5-4 and TRBJ2-3; D gene unclear. Germline V gene sequence: CDR1 SGHNT, CDR2 YYREEE (reference sequence). Between the trimmed V and J ends, which lost 4 bases and 0 bases, there was a span of 9 bases. CDR3 length: 14 residues. CDR3 sequence: CASSRDPSTDTQYF. In DNA form, the CDR3 reads TGTGCCAGCAGCCGCGACCCTAGCACAGATACGCAGTATTTT.

The chain uses TRBV5-4 and TRBJ2-1; TRBD2 matches 7 bases. The CDR3 spans 15 residues. In germline, CDR1 is SGHNT, CDR2 YYREEE (reference sequence). The junction had 9 bases not matched to a gene; V was cut back by 4 bases and J by 5 bases. CDR3 amino acids: CASSPWTRRDNEQFF. The CDR3 bases are TGTGCCAGCAGCCCCTGGACTAGAAGGGACAATGAGCAGTTCTTC.

The chain joins TRBV3-1 (or the pseudogene TRBV3-2) to TRBJ1-3; tentative D call: TRBD1 (5 bases). Trimming cost V 4 bases and J 1 base, with 20 bases left between them. CDR1 is LGHDT and CDR2 is YNNKEL in the germline V gene (reference sequence). The CDR3 contains 18 residues. The CDR3 here is CASSPTGTAVSSGNTIYF. CDR3 DNA sequence: TGTGCCAGCAGCCCCACCGGGACCGCGGTCTCGTCTGGAAACACCATATATTTT.